The source of this TCR beta chain is a study of cytomegalovirus exposure and HLA in healthy donors (dated by TCRdb to about 2017). General notes on the study: An earlier analysis of 587 of the donors reported approximately 270 Gb of sequence data and 120 million or so unique TCR beta sequences from around 200 million T cells. The study profiled the T cell repertoires of around 700 subjects by immunosequencing and related them to cytomegalovirus serostatus. Because of strong linkage in the cohort, 4 to 6 DR-DQ haplotypes were treated as single units for association and clustering. Across under 500 genotyped donors of the cohort, an average of about 200,000 unique TCR beta nucleotide sequences per donor were sequenced, and approximately 17% of those sequences were non-productive. Along with the roughly 670-subject first cohort, a separate validation cohort of over 90 different subjects was used. The number of donors typed differed by locus, with 629-630 for A, B, C, DRB1 and DQB1, 522 for DQA1, 600 to 610 for DPA1, and around 430 for DPB1. The aim of the study was to test whether cataloging public T cell receptors could identify signatures of past pathogen exposure. To predict cytomegalovirus infection status, the study combined high-throughput TCR immunosequencing, statistical association of individual TCRs with disease status, and machine learning. Roughly 310 gigabases of sequencing data and tens of millions of unique TCR sequences were included in an early release covering about 600 HLA-typed donors. In an earlier analysis of a few hundred of the donors, high-throughput TCR beta sequencing was used to judge whether each TCR beta V gene segment behaved as functional or pseudogenic. Both class I and class II loci were covered by HLA typing, at four-digit resolution. To study patterns of TCR occurrence, a later analysis re-analyzed previously published TCR beta repertoires from several hundred donors and added high-resolution HLA genotyping. Among the approximately 400 genotyped donors, around 81% belonged to the genetic ancestry cluster associated with self-reported Caucasian donors. Donor age, sex, ethnicity and CMV serostatus were compiled together with the repertoire data. Rather than drawing on any new phenotypic data, the later analysis identified candidate immune exposures from TCR beta sequences and the way those sequences occurred across donors. Genome-wide SNP genotypes for about three fifths of the roughly 670 donors were used in a later genetic analysis, which treated that subset as a discovery cohort. All discovery cohort repertoires had been generated using a single sequencing platform. Beyond this particular receptor, the publication reports: In a later analysis, several top co-occurrence clusters were reported to appear linked to parvovirus B19, influenza, CMV and Epstein-Barr virus. Sequencing depth was assumed to be roughly uniform across donors in the presence/absence analyses, though that assumption may not hold. The earlier analysis of 587 of the donors excluded roughly 16 rarely observed V segments, including chromosome 9 orphons, because counts were too low. This cohort had only TCR beta chains sequenced, and the lack of alpha or paired-chain data limited which features could be detected. Across donors, most TCR sequences were observed very rarely, whereas some public TCRs were present in many individuals. In a later genetic analysis, fewer N-insertions in productive TCRs were reported among donors in an Asian-associated ancestry cluster than the roughly 640-donor mean. CMV serostatus was the only immune exposure information available for the cohort. In a later analysis, HLA-associated TCR beta chains showed more clonal expansion and lower generation probabilities than non-associated chains that were equally common. In the study, roughly 160 TCR beta chains were listed as associated with cytomegalovirus. A further reported finding was that TCR beta sequences accurately predicted the HLA-A and HLA-B alleles for most subjects in the first cohort. Broadly in line with IMGT annotations, most TCR beta V segments showed up in productive rearrangements about 87% or about 30% of the time in an earlier analysis of around 550 of the donors. A few of the identified cytomegalovirus-associated TCR beta chains were confirmed in vitro to be specific for cytomegalovirus antigens. Because HLA typing was unavailable for some donors at each locus, only the typed subset was used in association tests. According to a later analysis, most CMV-associated TCR beta chains appeared to be HLA-restricted, and the HLA associations seemed to be driven largely by CMV exposure. In both the original and validation cohorts, the classifier was reported to diagnose cytomegalovirus status with high specificity and sensitivity. Linkage disequilibrium might explain the correlated functional status among segregating V segments, but an unknown experimental factor could not be excluded. According to a later analysis, TCR association rates differed among HLA loci, with DRB1 alleles showing the most associated TCRs and HLA-C alleles showing the fewest. V-gene and J-gene trimming of TCR beta chains was associated with a missense DCLRE1C variant in a later genetic analysis, and the association was replicated in an independent cohort. Because the 87-base-pair reads could not distinguish some IMGT-functional V segments, including TRBV6-2 and TRBV6-3, those segments were excluded. According to the authors, the approach could potentially be generalized to other disease states and immunological phenotypes. A cluster of highly shared sequence variants was judged likely to be a technical artifact of the sequencing pipeline. When HLA alleles, especially DR and DQ, strongly co-occurred, TCR associations were difficult to assign to individual alleles. A later analysis associated roughly 17,000 TCR beta sequences with specific HLA alleles at a false discovery rate of 0.05.

The cohort was made up of roughly 670 healthy bone marrow donors. At the time of sampling, all cohort members were nominally healthy, though unrecorded immune exposures were likely present. The donor was CMV seronegative and belonged to the group of 350 to 400 seronegative cohort members. Each donor provided a peripheral blood sample, and peripheral blood mononuclear cells were used for TCR beta sequencing. Genomic DNA was extracted from the blood cell samples with the Qiagen DNeasy Blood Extraction Kit. From its cysteine to its phenylalanine, the CDR3 spans 15 amino acids. CDR3 DNA is the only sequence kept; it has 45 bases, read in frame from the first base. Taken from the germline V gene (reference sequence), the CDR1 and CDR2 loops are LNHDA and SQIVND. V and J are trimmed by 7 bases and 0 bases, and the gene matches miss 2 bases of the junction. This clone has just one count. What this receptor recognizes is not known. There are no base qualities to consult, and no much larger clone falls within one base.

The library was produced with the immunoSEQ multiplex PCR assay. For the multiplex PCR, a mixture combining 60 forward primers for TCR Vbeta segments and 13 reverse primers for TCR Jbeta segments was used. A multiplex PCR assay on genomic DNA amplified the CDR3 region of rearranged TCR beta genes. The amplified TCR beta libraries were sequenced on the Illumina HiSeq System as 87-base-pair reads. In the source study's methods: A later analysis tallied 75 million to 85 million unique TCR beta chains across the roughly 610 repertoires, and approximately 9.9 million of those chains were shared by two or more donors. To remove PCR and sequencing errors, raw reads were error-corrected and collapsed into unique sequences using a nearest-neighbor algorithm that merged closely related sequences. To assign V, D and J gene segments, CDR3 sequences were aligned to IMGT reference sequences. For a sequence to be retained, at least a six-nucleotide match to both a V gene segment and a J gene segment was required. A rearrangement was called productive if the CDR3 had no stop codons and remained in frame with V and J, and every other rearrangement was called non-productive. Following IMGT convention, CDR3 was defined as the stretch from the second conserved V-encoded cysteine to the conserved J-encoded phenylalanine. The earlier analysis of about 620 of the donors excluded sequences that lacked an unambiguous match to a single V gene segment. In an earlier analysis of more than 500 of the donors, a V segment was called functional when productive rearrangements were above 56.7%, and segregating when the standard deviation between donors exceeded 5%. To diagnose cytomegalovirus status from the catalog of TCR beta chain sequences, a statistical classification framework was built. V and J gene assignment, in a later analysis, came from comparing TCR nucleotide sequences with IMGT/GENE-DB human TR gene sequences. The TCRdist pipeline was used in a later analysis to assign CDR3 sequences and most-parsimonious VDJ recombination scenarios. In a later analysis, every TCR beta chain was defined by the combination of its CDR3 amino acid sequence and its V-gene family, and reads without a unique V-gene family were dropped. A later analysis removed 592 highly shared, low-generation-probability nucleotide sequences to deal with suspected cross-contamination and a sequencing artifact. A later analysis calculated a clonal expansion index for each public chain from normalized within-repertoire ranks of inferred template counts. Generation probabilities in a later analysis came from a VDJ recombination model fitted to out-of-frame rearrangements, and those results were checked against IGoR. In a later analysis, hypergeometric tests were used to score TCR-TCR, TCR-HLA and TCR-CMV co-occurrence, with a repertoire-size bias correction applied to TCR pairs. To estimate false discovery rates, a later analysis permuted the HLA or CMV assignments 20 times. In a later analysis, co-occurring TCRs were grouped using DBSCAN, with TCRdist sequence similarity added in when clustering inside HLA-allele-positive subsets. Repertoires with fewer than 30,000 or more than 120,000 public chains, plus five repertoires with anomalous nucleotide sharing, were excluded from co-occurrence clustering. TCRdb limited this immuneACCESS table to in-frame rearrangements with V and J called. A share of clones is missing; checked studies link under half to unresolved V genes, and the rest is unexplained. For V, J and clone size, that table is used; D and trimming come from the DNA. The sample table shows 85,000 to 130,000 clones, and over 75% are seen once. The ten largest account for 3.6% of the sample.

The receptor chain draws on TRBV19 and TRBJ2-1, with 11 bases matching TRBD2. This TCR derives from a man aged 55-75 years in good health and CMV-seronegative. The specimen was PBMCs. The CDR3 region reads CASTTSGGSYNEQFF. The nucleotides read TGTGCCAGTACCACTAGCGGGGGCTCCTACAATGAGCAGTTCTTC.